This TCR beta chain was recorded in a study of T cell responses to AZD1222 COVID-19 vaccine. Study-level background: Second-dose intervals of approximately 4 or approximately 12 weeks were pooled.

Details on this clone: Its specificity is unknown.

The study's findings and limits: Per reports, nearly half of all spike-specific TCRs target regions that are unmutated in variants. The donors showed a predominance of white British ancestry and of females, with possible underestimation of clonal diversity.

There are 15 residues in the CDR3. The germline V gene has CDR1 SGHNT and CDR2 YYREEE (reference sequence). With V trimmed by 4 bases and J by 5 bases, 9 bases remained unmatched. Clones were sequenced by immunoSEQ multiplex PCR, and TCRdb holds only the in-frame ones, with some missing. The profile shows tens of thousands of clones, 90% of them singletons. This receptor was identified in an adult in good health. The chain combines TRBV5-4 with TRBJ1-2, with TRBD1 matching 9 bases. The material sequenced was peripheral blood, taken on day 0 of AZD1222 vaccination. CDR3 sequence reads: CASSPTGGVAYGYTF. CDR3 sequence (DNA): TGTGCCAGCAGCCCGACAGGGGGTGTAGCATATGGCTACACCTTC.